The next 12 T cell receptor beta chains were all read from a single sample in a study of cytomegalovirus exposure and HLA in healthy donors. The PCR contained 60 Vbeta and 13 Jbeta primers. Assay used: immunoSEQ multiplex PCR; TCRdb lists only in-frame clones, some missing. The data show around 110,000 clones, over 60% seen once. Specimen: PBMCs. The receptors stem from a woman between 18 and 30 years old in good health and CMV-seropositive.

This chain joins TRBV7-2 and TRBJ2-5; D might be TRBD2 (8 bases). The CDR3 length is 16 residues. Germline V CDR1 and CDR2: SGHTA, FQGNSA. Trimming took off 4 bases at V and 2 bases at J, with 17 bases between the two ends. CDR3 loop: CASSSTGSGGQETQYF. The CDR3 region has the DNA TGTGCCAGCAGCTCGACAGGGAGCGGGGGACAAGAGACCCAGTACTTC.

This chain connects TRBV5-1 to TRBJ2-5; 7 bases map to TRBD2. The CDR3 sequence is 13 residues long. In germline, CDR1 is SGHRS, CDR2 YFSETQ. V shed 6 bases, J shed 4 bases, and the junction held 6 bases outside the gene matches. The CDR3 DNA reads TGCGCCAGCATTAAGCGGGAAGGAGAGACCCAGTACTTC. It yields the protein CASIKREGETQYF.

This clone appeared a few times. The chain's CDR3 is CASRRATDTQYF. The CDR3 coding sequence is TGTGCCAGTCGGAGGGCAACAGATACGCAGTATTTT. This chain links TRBV19 with TRBJ2-3; D is perhaps TRBD2 (6 bases). The germline V gene encodes CDR1 LNHDA and CDR2 SQIVND (reference sequence). V lost 8 bases to trimming and J lost 3 bases, with 9 bases between them. The CDR3 has 12 amino acids.

The gene calls are TRBV28 and TRBJ1-2, with D possibly matching TRBD1 (6 bases). Germline-derived CDR1 and CDR2 are MDHEN and SYDVKM. This CDR3 has 12 amino acids. V was trimmed by 5 bases and J by 8 bases, leaving 12 bases between them. CDR3: CASSMGGAGYTF. CDR3 coding DNA: TGTGCCAGCAGTATGGGGGGGGCCGGCTACACCTTC.

The chain is built from TRBV19 and TRBJ1-4, with D possibly TRBD1 on 6 matching bases. Trimming removed 5 bases at V and 7 bases at J, with 14 bases between. The CDR3 consists of 14 residues. Germline CDR1 reads LNHDA; CDR2 reads SQIVND (reference sequence). CDR3 loop: CASSPRDNPEKLFF. CDR3 nucleotide sequence: TGTGCCAGTAGTCCCCGGGACAACCCTGAAAAACTGTTTTTT.

V gene TRBV7-2 combines with J gene TRBJ2-7; 7 bases are shared with TRBD1. V lost 2 bases, J lost 4 bases, and 5 bases stayed unmatched. The CDR3 extends over 14 amino acids. In germline, CDR1 is SGHTA, CDR2 FQGNSA. The CDR3 reads CASSLKQGLYEQYF. The CDR3 DNA follows: TGTGCCAGCAGCTTAAAACAGGGGCTGTACGAGCAGTACTTC.

The chain employs TRBV30 and TRBJ2-5; D not resolved. Germline loops: CDR1 GTSNPN, CDR2 SVGIG (reference sequence). This CDR3 is 13 amino acids long. With 0 bases removed from V and 5 bases from J, the gap between germline ends came to 10 bases. The CDR3 sequence is CAWSVFRFETQYF. CDR3 DNA sequence: TGTGCCTGGAGTGTATTTCGTTTCGAGACCCAGTACTTC.

The chain joins TRBV18 to TRBJ2-2; 8 bases line up with TRBD2. CDR1 and CDR2 (germline): KGHSH, LQKENI. This CDR3 spans 16 amino acids. Losses at the gene ends were 3 bases for V and 0 bases for J; bases not matched to a gene: 3. CDR3 DNA sequence: TGTGCCAGCTCACCGAATAGCGGGACGAACACCGGGGAGCTGTTTTTT. Translation gives CASSPNSGTNTGELFF. Looking up the rest from reference TRBV18 and TRBJ2-2 gives the full variable domain: NAGVMQNPRHLVRRRGQEARLRCSPMKGHSHVYWYRQLPEEGLKFMVYLQKENIIDESGMPKERFSAEFPKEGPSILRIQQVVRGDSAAYFCASSPNSGTNTGELFFGEGSRLTVL.

The rearrangement uses TRBV2 and TRBJ2-1; 11 bases match TRBD2. CDR3 length: 13 residues. Germline assignment: CDR1 SNHLY and CDR2 FYNNEI. Trimming cost V 6 bases and J 11 bases; bases outside gene matches: 6. The CDR3 bases are TGTGCCAGCAGAGGGACTAGCGGAAATAAGCAGTTCTTC. Translation: CASRGTSGNKQFF.

CDR3: CASSLRPTSGSYNGELFF. CDR3 bases: TGTGCCAGCAGTTTACGGCCGACTAGCGGGAGTTATAACGGGGAGCTGTTTTTT. The chain joins TRBV27 to TRBJ2-2, with 12 bases that match TRBD2. CDR3 length: 18 amino acids. V was pared by 2 bases and J by 7 bases, with 11 bases of the junction left unmatched. Germline lookup yields CDR1 MNHEY and CDR2 SMNVEV (reference sequence).

The J gene is TRBJ1-2, the V gene TRBV7-9; D unclear. CDR3 length: 12 residues. The V gene lost 3 bases and the J gene lost 2 bases, with 4 bases spanning the gap. CDR1 is SEHNR and CDR2 is FQNEAQ in the germline V gene (reference sequence). The CDR3 region is CASSFINYGYTF. DNA for the CDR3: TGTGCCAGCAGCTTTATCAACTATGGCTACACCTTC.

As DNA, the CDR3 is TGTGCCAGCAGTGAATCTCGGCAGGGTAAAGCTTTCTTT. This codes for CASSESRQGKAFF. The V gene is TRBV2, the J gene TRBJ1-1; D is perhaps TRBD1 (5 bases). The CDR3 covers 13 residues. V lost 2 bases to trimming and J lost 9 bases, with 13 bases between them. Germline CDR1 SNHLY, CDR2 FYNNEI.